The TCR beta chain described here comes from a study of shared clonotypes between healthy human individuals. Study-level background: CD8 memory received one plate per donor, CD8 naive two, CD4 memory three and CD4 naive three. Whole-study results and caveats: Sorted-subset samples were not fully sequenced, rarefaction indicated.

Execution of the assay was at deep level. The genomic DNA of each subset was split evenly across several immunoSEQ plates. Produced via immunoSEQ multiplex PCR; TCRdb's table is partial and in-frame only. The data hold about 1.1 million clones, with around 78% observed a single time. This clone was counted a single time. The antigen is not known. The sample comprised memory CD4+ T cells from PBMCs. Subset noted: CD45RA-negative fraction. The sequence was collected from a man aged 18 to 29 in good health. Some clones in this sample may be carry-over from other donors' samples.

CDR3 sequence: CATRTGGLNTEAFF. In DNA form, the CDR3 reads TGCGCCACGCGTACAGGGGGCTTGAACACTGAAGCTTTCTTT. This chain uses TRBV5-1 with TRBJ1-1, with 9 bases identical to TRBD1. Germline lookup yields CDR1 SGHRS and CDR2 YFSETQ. The length of the CDR3 is 14 residues. The junction had 6 bases not matched to a gene; V was cut back by 9 bases and J by 0 bases.